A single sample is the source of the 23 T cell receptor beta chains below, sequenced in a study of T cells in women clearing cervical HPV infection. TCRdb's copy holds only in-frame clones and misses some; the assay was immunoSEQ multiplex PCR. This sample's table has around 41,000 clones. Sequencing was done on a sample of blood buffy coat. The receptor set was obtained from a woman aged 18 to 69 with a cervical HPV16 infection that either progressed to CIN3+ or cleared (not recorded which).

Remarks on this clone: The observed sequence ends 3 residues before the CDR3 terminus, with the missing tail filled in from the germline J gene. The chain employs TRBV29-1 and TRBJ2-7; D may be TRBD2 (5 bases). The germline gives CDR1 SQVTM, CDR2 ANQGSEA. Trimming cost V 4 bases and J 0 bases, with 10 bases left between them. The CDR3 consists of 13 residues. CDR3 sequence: CSVGSGSSYEQYF. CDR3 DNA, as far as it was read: TGCAGCGTTGGGTCGGGGAGCTCCTACGAG.

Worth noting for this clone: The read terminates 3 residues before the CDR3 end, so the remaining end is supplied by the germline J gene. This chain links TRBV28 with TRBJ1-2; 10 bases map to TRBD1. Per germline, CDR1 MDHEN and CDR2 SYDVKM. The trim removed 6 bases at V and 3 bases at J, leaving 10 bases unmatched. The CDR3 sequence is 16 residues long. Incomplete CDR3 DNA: TGTGCCAGCAGGACAGGGGGCTGGGTCGTAGACTATGGC. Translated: CASRTGGWVVDYG. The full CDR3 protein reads CASRTGGWVVDYGYTF.

The chain's CDR3 is CASSYSDRGSTGELFF. CDR3 DNA, as far as it was read: TGTGCCAGCAGTTACTCGGACAGGGGATCCACCGGGGAG. The chain combines TRBV7-6 with TRBJ2-2; 9 positions match TRBD1. The sequenced fragment ends 3 residues before the CDR3 boundary, so the rest is inferred from the germline J gene. Looked up from germline, CDR1 is SGHVS and CDR2 is FNYEAQ. J gave up 4 bases and V 6 bases, and 9 bases lay outside the gene matches. The CDR3 sequence is 16 residues long.

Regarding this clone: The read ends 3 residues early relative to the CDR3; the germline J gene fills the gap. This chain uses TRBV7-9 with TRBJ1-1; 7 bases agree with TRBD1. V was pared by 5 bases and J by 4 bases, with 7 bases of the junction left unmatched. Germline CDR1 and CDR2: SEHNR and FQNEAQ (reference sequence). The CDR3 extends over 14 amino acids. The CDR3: CASSLDRVLTEAFF. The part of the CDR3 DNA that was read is TGTGCCAGCAGCCTAGACAGGGTCCTCACTGAA.

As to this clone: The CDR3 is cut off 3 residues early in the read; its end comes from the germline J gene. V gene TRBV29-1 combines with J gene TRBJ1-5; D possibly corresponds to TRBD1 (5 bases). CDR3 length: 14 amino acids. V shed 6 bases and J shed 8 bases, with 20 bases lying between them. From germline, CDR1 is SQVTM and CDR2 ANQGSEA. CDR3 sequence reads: CSVGGRDSSEPQHF. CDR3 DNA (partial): TGCAGCGTGGGCGGTCGGGACTCCTCGGAGCCC.

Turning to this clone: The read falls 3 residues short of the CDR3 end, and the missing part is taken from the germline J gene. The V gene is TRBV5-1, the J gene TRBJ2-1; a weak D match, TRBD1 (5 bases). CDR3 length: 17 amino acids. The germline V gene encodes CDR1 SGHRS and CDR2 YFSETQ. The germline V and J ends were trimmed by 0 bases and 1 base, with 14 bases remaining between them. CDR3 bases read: TGCGCCAGCAGCTTGGAAGCAGGGCGAATTTCCTACAATGAG. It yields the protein CASSLEAGRISYNE. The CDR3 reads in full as CASSLEAGRISYNEQFF.

CDR3 DNA, as far as it was read: TGCAGCGTTGAAATAGCGGGAAGGTCTCACAATGAG. Protein product: CSVEIAGRSHNE. The full CDR3 protein reads CSVEIAGRSHNEQFF. The chain has TRBV29-1 and TRBJ2-1; 8 bases are a match to TRBD2. Read sequence stops 3 residues before the CDR3 end, and the germline J gene provides the missing end. Germline assignment: CDR1 SQVTM and CDR2 ANQGSEA. The CDR3 length is 15 residues. The junction had 8 bases not matched to a gene; V was cut back by 2 bases and J by 5 bases.

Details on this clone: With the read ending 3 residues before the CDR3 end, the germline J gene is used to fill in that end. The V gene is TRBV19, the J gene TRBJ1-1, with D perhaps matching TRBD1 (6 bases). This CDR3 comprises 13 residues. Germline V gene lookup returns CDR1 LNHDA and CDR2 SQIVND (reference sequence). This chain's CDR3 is CASSRLTGNGAFF. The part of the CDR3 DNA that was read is TGTGCCAGTAGTCGCCTAACAGGGAACGGA.

The CDR3 loop reads CASSPPGTGSEAFF. Partial CDR3 DNA: TGTGCCAGCAGTCCGCCCGGGACAGGGTCTGAA. The genes are TRBV28 and TRBJ1-1, with 9 bases that match TRBD1. The missing CDR3 end, 3 residues past where the read stops, is filled in from the germline J gene. There are 14 residues in the CDR3. V shed 5 bases and J 6 bases; nucleotides not matched to a gene: 7. The germline V gene encodes CDR1 MDHEN and CDR2 SYDVKM.

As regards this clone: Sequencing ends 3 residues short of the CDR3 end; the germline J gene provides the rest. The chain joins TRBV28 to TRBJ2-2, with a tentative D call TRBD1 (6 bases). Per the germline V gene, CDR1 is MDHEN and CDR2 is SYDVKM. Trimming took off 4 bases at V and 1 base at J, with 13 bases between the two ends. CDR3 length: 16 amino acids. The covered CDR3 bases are TGTGCCAGCAGTTGGTACAGGGTTCAGAACACCGGGGAG. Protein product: CASSWYRVQNTGE. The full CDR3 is CASSWYRVQNTGELFF.

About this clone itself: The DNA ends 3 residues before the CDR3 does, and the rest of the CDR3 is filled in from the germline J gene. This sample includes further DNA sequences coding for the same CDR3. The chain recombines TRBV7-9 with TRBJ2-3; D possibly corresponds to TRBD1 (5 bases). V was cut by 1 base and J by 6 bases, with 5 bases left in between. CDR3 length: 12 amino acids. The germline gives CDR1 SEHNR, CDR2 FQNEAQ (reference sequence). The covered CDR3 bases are TGTGCCAGCAGCTTAGAGGGGGATACG. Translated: CASSLEGDT. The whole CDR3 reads CASSLEGDTQYF.

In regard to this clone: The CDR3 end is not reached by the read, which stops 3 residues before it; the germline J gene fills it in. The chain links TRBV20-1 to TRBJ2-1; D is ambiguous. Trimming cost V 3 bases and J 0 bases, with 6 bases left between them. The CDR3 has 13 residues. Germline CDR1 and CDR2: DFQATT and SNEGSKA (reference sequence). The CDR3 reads CSARTPSYNEQFF. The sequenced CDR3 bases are TGCAGTGCTAGGACTCCCTCCTACAATGAG.

CDR3 residues: CASSFPGTSYGYTF. The CDR3 bases that were read are TGTGCCAGCAGCTTCCCAGGGACATCCTATGGC. This rearrangement joins TRBV5-6 to TRBJ1-2, with D possibly TRBD1 on 6 matching bases. The CDR3 end lies 3 residues beyond the end of the read and is filled in from the germline J gene. This CDR3 spans 14 amino acids. V was trimmed by 2 bases and J by 4 bases, leaving 12 bases between them. Germline V lookup: CDR1 SGHDT, CDR2 YYEEEE.

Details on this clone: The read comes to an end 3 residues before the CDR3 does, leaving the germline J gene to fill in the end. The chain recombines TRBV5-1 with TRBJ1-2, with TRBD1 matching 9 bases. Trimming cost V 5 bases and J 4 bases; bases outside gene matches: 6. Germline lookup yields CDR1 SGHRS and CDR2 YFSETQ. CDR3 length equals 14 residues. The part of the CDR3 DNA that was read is TGCGCCAGCAGATCGGGACAGGGCCTCTATGGC. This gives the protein CASRSGQGLYG. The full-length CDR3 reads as CASRSGQGLYGYTF.

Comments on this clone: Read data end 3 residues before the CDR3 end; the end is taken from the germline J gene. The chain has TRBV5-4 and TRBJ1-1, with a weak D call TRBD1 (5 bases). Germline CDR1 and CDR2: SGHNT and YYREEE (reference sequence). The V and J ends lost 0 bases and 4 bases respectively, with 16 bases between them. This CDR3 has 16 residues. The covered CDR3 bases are TGTGCCAGCAGCTTGGACTTCGGGACTCCTGCCACTGAA. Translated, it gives CASSLDFGTPATE. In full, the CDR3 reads CASSLDFGTPATEAFF.

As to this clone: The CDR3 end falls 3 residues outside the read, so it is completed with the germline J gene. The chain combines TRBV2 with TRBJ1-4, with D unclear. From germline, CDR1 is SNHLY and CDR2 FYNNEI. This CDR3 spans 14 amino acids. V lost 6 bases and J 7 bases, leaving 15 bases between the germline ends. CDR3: CASSLTPFGEKLFF. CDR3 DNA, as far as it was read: TGTGCCAGCAGCCTGACACCGTTTGGTGAAAAA.

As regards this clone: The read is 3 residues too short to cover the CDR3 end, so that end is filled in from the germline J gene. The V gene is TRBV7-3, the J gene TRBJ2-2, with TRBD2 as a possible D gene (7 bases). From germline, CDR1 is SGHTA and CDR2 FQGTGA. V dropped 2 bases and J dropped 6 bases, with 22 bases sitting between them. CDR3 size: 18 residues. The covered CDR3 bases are TGTGCCAGCAGCTTATCGTTTTATGCGGAGGGGGGGGCCGGGGAG. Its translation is CASSLSFYAEGGAGE. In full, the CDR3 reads CASSLSFYAEGGAGELFF.

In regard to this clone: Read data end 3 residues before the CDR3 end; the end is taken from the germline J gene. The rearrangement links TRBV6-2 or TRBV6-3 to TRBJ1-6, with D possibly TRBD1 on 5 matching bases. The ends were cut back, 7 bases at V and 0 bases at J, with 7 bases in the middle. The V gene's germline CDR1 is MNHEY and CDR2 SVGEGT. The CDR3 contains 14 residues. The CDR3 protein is CASTGGSYNSPLHF. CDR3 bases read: TGTGCCAGCACGGGGGGCTCCTATAATTCACCC.

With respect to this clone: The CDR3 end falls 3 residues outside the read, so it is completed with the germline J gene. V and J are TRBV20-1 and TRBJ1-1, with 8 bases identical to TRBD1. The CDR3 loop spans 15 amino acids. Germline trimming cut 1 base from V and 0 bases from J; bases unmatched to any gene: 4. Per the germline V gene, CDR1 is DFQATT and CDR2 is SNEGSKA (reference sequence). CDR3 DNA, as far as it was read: TGCAGTGCTAGAGGGCAGGGGGCTATGAACACTGAA. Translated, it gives CSARGQGAMNTE. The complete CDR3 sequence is CSARGQGAMNTEAFF.

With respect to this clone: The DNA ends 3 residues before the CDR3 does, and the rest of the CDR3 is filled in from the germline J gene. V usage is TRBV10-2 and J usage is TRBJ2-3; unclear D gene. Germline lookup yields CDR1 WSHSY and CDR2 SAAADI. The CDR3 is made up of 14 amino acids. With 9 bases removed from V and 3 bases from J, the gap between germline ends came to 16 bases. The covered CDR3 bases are TGCGCCAGTAGTCCCCCCTTTAGAACAGATACG. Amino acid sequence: CASSPPFRTDT. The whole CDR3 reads CASSPPFRTDTQYF.

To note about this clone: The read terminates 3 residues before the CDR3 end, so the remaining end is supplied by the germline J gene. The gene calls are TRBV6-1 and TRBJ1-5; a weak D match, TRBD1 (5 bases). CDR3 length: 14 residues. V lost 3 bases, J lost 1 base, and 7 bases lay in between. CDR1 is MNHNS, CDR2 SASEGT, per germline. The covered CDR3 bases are TGTGCCAGCAGTGACGGGGGGAGCAATCAGCCC. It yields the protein CASSDGGSNQP. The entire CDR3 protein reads CASSDGGSNQPQHF.

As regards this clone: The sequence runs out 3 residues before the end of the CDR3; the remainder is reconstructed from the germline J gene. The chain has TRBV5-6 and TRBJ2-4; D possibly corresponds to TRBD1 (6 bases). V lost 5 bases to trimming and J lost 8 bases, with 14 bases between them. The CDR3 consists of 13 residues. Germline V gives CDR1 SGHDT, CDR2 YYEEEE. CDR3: CASSLTGSYIQYF. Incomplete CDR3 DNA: TGTGCCAGCAGTTTAACAGGGAGTTACATT.

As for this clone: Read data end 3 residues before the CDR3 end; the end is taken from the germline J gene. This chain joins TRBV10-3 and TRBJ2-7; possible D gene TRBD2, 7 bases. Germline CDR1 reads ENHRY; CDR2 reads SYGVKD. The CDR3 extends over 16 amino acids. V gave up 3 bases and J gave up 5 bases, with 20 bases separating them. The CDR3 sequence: CAISERSQGRVHEQYF. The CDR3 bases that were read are TGTGCCATCAGTGAACGCTCGCAGGGGAGGGTTCACGAG.